Following are 2 T cell receptor beta chains from one sample sequenced in a study of shared clonotypes between healthy human individuals. Sequencing was performed with immunoSEQ multiplex PCR; in TCRdb, only in-frame clones are kept and a portion is missing. The sample consists of roughly 1,500,000 clones, roughly 98% of them appearing once. Sample: naive CD4+ T cells sorted from blood. Subset specified: CD45RA+ positively selected. The origin of the receptors is a man aged 30-40 years in good health.

The chain is built from TRBV6-1 and TRBJ1-2; 7 bases fit TRBD1. The junction had 12 bases not matched to a gene; V was cut back by 10 bases and J by 4 bases. The CDR3 is 14 amino acids. The V gene's germline CDR1 is MNHNS and CDR2 SASEGT. The CDR3 here is CATASTWDSYGYTF. The CDR3 bases are TGTGCCACCGCTAGCACGTGGGACAGCTATGGCTACACCTTC.

The chain has TRBV7-9 and TRBJ2-5, with 13 bases identical to TRBD2. CDR3 length equals 16 residues. From germline, CDR1 is SEHNR and CDR2 FQNEAQ (reference sequence). J gave up 2 bases and V 5 bases, and 5 bases lay outside the gene matches. The CDR3 sequence is CASSHTSGRGQETQYF. The CDR3 DNA reads TGTGCCAGCAGCCATACTAGCGGGAGGGGACAAGAGACCCAGTACTTC.